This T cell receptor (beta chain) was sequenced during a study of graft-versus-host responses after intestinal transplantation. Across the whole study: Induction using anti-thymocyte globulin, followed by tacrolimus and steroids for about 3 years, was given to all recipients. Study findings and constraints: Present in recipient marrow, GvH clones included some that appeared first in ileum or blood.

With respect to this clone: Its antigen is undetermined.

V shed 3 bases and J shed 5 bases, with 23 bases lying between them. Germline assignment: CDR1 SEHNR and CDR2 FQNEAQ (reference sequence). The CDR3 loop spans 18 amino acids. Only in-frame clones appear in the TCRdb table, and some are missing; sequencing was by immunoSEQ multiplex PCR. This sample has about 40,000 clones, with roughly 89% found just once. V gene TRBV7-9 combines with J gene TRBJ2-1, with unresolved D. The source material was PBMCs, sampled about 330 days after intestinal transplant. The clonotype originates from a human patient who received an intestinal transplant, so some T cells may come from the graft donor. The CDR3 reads CASSFRTVTVLLDNEQFF. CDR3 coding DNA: TGTGCCAGCAGCTTTCGCACCGTAACAGTACTCCTTGACAATGAGCAGTTCTTC.